This TCR beta chain was profiled in a study of T cell clonality in common variable immunodeficiency. Study-level points and caveats: Common variable immunodeficiency TCR beta sequences reportedly had fewer deletions and N-nucleotide insertions.

Most patients and controls had Caucasian heritage. CDR3 length equals 14 residues. The germline V and J ends were trimmed by 5 bases and 3 bases, with 13 bases remaining between them. Germline CDR1 KGHSH, CDR2 LQKENI. This clone was picked up many times. Its antigen is not identified. Read coverage stops 3 residues before the CDR3 terminus; the germline J gene supplies the remainder. The method was immunoSEQ multiplex PCR; TCRdb's version includes in-frame clones alone and lacks a portion of them. This set yields 17,000 or so clones and no singletons; the top ten hold around 15%. The source of this sequence is a human donor with common variable immunodeficiency. The sample comprised peripheral blood mononuclear cells. This rearrangement joins TRBV18 to TRBJ1-1, with D possibly TRBD1 on 5 matching bases. This CDR3 is CASSTQGRDTEAFF. Partial CDR3 DNA: TGTGCCAGCTCAACTCAGGGTCGGGACACTGAA.